The sequence of this T cell receptor beta chain was determined in a study of CD8+ T cells in alopecia areata. Sequencing relied on a cDNA template that was reverse transcribed from extracted RNA. TCRdb's table, derived via immunoSEQ multiplex PCR, lists solely in-frame clones and lacks some. Of roughly 140,000 clones in the sample, about half were seen once. The count of this clone is one. V dropped 2 bases and J dropped 3 bases, with 4 bases sitting between them. This CDR3 spans 13 amino acids. Germline values: CDR1 MGHRA, CDR2 YSYEKL. The chain carries TRBV4-1 and TRBJ2-2; D gene uncertain. The sequence derives from a human donor with alopecia areata. The input for sequencing was CD4+ T cells sorted from blood, taken at week 0. CDR3 region: CASSQSDTGELFF. The CDR3 DNA follows: TGCGCCAGCAGCCAATCGGACACCGGGGAGCTGTTTTTT.